This entry lists 28 T cell receptor beta chains sequenced from one sample in a study of cytomegalovirus exposure and HLA in healthy donors. PCR employed 60 Vbeta and 13 Jbeta primers. Only in-frame clones appear in the TCRdb table, and some are missing; sequencing was by immunoSEQ multiplex PCR. Of 100,000 to 150,000 clones detected, around four fifths appear once; the ten largest clones hold more than 3.5%. Material for sequencing was PBMCs. The receptors derive from a woman aged 35 to 49 in good health and CMV-seropositive.

This sequence joins TRBV21-1 and TRBJ2-7; the table assigns TRBD1, which was not confirmed against the DNA. TRBV21-1 is shown as a pseudogene. The CDR3 is made up of 14 amino acids. The CDR3 loop reads CASSKGTGFYEQYF. Here the CDR3 DNA reads TGTGCCAGCAGCAAAGGCACAGGCTTCTACGAGCAGTACTTC.

The chain links TRBV15 to TRBJ2-3; 12 positions agree with TRBD2. Germline lookup yields CDR1 LNHNV and CDR2 YYDKDF (reference sequence). The junction had 6 bases not matched to a gene; V was cut back by 5 bases and J by 3 bases. This CDR3 has 16 residues. The CDR3 bases are TGTGCCACCAGCGGCGGACTAGCGGGAAGGACAGATACGCAGTATTTT. Its translation: CATSGGLAGRTDTQYF.

The V call is TRBV7-9, the J call TRBJ2-7; the match to TRBD1 covers 8 bases. From germline, CDR1 is SEHNR and CDR2 FQNEAQ (reference sequence). Trimming took 3 bases from V and 4 from J; bases not matched to a gene: 5. This CDR3 is 14 amino acids long. CDR3 nucleotides: TGTGCCAGCAGCTTGGGTCAGGGGGCATACGAGCAGTACTTC. This codes for CASSLGQGAYEQYF. Based on the CDR3 plus reference TRBV7-9 and TRBJ2-7, the full variable domain is DTGVSQNPRHKITKRGQNVTFRCDPISEHNRLYWYRQTLGQGPEFLTYFQNEAQLEKSRLLSDRFSAERPKGSFSTLEIQRTEQGDSAMYLCASSLGQGAYEQYFGPGTRLTVT.

V is TRBV5-1 and J is TRBJ2-7, with 8 bases aligning to TRBD1. CDR3 length equals 18 residues. CDR1 is SGHRS, CDR2 YFSETQ, per germline. V shed 2 bases, J shed 5 bases, and the junction held 18 bases outside the gene matches. Written as DNA, the CDR3 is TGCGCCAGCAGCTTCCTACCGGCTGGGCAGGGGGCAAGGAACGAGCAGTACTTC. As protein: CASSFLPAGQGARNEQYF.

The chain couples TRBV6-5 to TRBJ2-7; unclear D gene. Germline CDR1 and CDR2: MNHEY and SVGAGI. The ends were cut back, 0 bases at V and 6 bases at J, with 9 bases in the middle. The CDR3 covers 13 residues. The CDR3 nucleotides read TGTGCCAGCAGTTACTCGGAGCGAGGCGAGCAGTACTTC. Its protein product is CASSYSERGEQYF.

The chain has TRBV19 and TRBJ2-5, with D uncertain. The CDR3 contains 13 residues. The V gene's germline CDR1 is LNHDA and CDR2 SQIVND (reference sequence). V was trimmed by 3 bases and J by 3 bases, leaving 8 bases between them. The CDR3 loop is CASSIFSEETQYF. The CDR3 DNA sequence: TGTGCCAGTAGTATCTTCAGCGAAGAGACCCAGTACTTC.

The V gene is TRBV7-4, the J gene TRBJ2-7, with 10 bases fitting TRBD2. CDR1 is SGHVT and CDR2 is SQSDAQ in the germline V gene. The junction had 20 bases not matched to a gene; V was cut back by 5 bases and J by 4 bases. The CDR3 has 19 amino acids. For the CDR3, the DNA is TGTGCCAGCAGCAGACTAGCGGGTAGTTATCGGGCGGGTCGGTACGAGCAGTACTTC. This sequence encodes CASSRLAGSYRAGRYEQYF.

The count of this clone is one. The V and J genes are TRBV7-2 and TRBJ2-2; a weak D match, TRBD2 (6 bases). The CDR3 extends over 19 amino acids. Per the germline V gene, CDR1 is SGHTA and CDR2 is FQGNSA. V was trimmed by 7 bases and J by 4 bases, leaving 28 bases between them. CDR3 sequence: CASIPRGSVAGWSTGELFF. The CDR3 DNA reads TGTGCCAGCATTCCCCGGGGGTCAGTCGCCGGGTGGAGCACCGGGGAGCTGTTTTTT.

The rearrangement links TRBV6-6 to TRBJ2-7; 9 nucleotides align to TRBD2. The CDR3 sequence is 15 residues long. V dropped 7 bases and J dropped 2; count of bases not matched to a gene: 9. CDR1 is MNHNY, CDR2 SVGAGI, per germline (reference sequence). The CDR3 loop is CASTYGLAPTYEQYF. The CDR3 bases are TGTGCCAGCACCTACGGACTAGCGCCAACCTACGAGCAGTACTTC.

The CDR3 region is CASSQGSGITTGELFF. The CDR3 DNA follows: TGCGCCAGCAGCCAAGGATCAGGTATCACCACCGGGGAGCTGTTTTTT. This chain connects TRBV4-1 to TRBJ2-2; D unresolved. Deletions cut 1 base from V and 4 bases from J, with 13 bases between. The germline CDR1 and CDR2 sequences are MGHRA and YSYEKL. The CDR3 extends over 16 amino acids.

J is TRBJ1-5 and V is TRBV19, with D tentatively TRBD1 (5 bases). Trimming shortened V by 2 bases and J by 5 bases, and 13 bases separated the two germline ends. This CDR3 spans 15 amino acids. CDR1 is LNHDA, CDR2 SQIVND, per germline (reference sequence). Here the CDR3 DNA reads TGTGCCAGTAGTATACTTTTGGGGGGAGATCAGCCCCAGCATTTT. This translates into CASSILLGGDQPQHF.

The rearrangement links TRBV11-2 to TRBJ2-3, with D maybe TRBD1 (5 bases). Trimming removed 2 bases at V and 0 bases at J, with 12 bases between. The CDR3 totals 16 residues. CDR1 is SGHAT and CDR2 is FQNNGV in the germline V gene. The CDR3 DNA reads as TGTGCCAGCAGCTTACAAGGGGCCGGTAGCACAGATACGCAGTATTTT. This encodes CASSLQGAGSTDTQYF.

For this clone: Other DNA sequences in this sample translate to the same CDR3. J is TRBJ2-7 and V is TRBV19; D may be TRBD2 (6 bases). CDR3 length equals 14 residues. The germline gives CDR1 LNHDA, CDR2 SQIVND (reference sequence). V was pared by 7 bases and J by 1 base, with 14 bases between. The CDR3: CASKTSGSSYEQYF. The CDR3 DNA sequence: TGTGCCAGTAAGACTAGTGGGTCTTCCTACGAGCAGTACTTC. The complete variable domain, with remaining parts taken from reference TRBV19 and TRBJ2-7, reads DGGITQSPKYLFRKEGQNVTLSCEQNLNHDAMYWYRQDPGQGLRLIYYSQIVNDFQKGDIAEGYSVSREKKESFPLTVTSAQKNPTAFYLCASKTSGSSYEQYFGPGTRLTVT.

On this clone itself: Different DNA sequences within this sample yield the same CDR3. The chain joins TRBV27 to TRBJ1-5; no clear D gene. V lost 9 bases to trimming and J lost 7 bases, with 16 bases between them. The CDR3 contains 13 residues. Per the germline V gene, CDR1 is MNHEY and CDR2 is SMNVEV (reference sequence). The DNA for the CDR3 is TGTGCCAGTAGCCGTCAAATCGGGCAGCCCCAGCATTTT. This gives the protein CASSRQIGQPQHF.

This sequence joins TRBV28 and TRBJ1-3; weak D call: TRBD1 (6 bases). In germline, CDR1 is MDHEN, CDR2 SYDVKM. The CDR3 length is 14 residues. The ends were cut back, 3 bases at V and 8 bases at J, with 14 bases in the middle. CDR3: CASSLGAARDTIYF. The DNA of the CDR3 is TGTGCCAGCAGTTTGGGGGCAGCCCGTGACACCATATATTTT.

The V and J genes are TRBV6-4 and TRBJ2-2, with TRBD1 identical over 8 bases. Germline CDR1 and CDR2: MRHNA and SNTAGT. V shed 5 bases and J 2 bases; nucleotides not matched to a gene: 4. There are 15 residues in the CDR3. The DNA of the CDR3 is TGTGCCAGCAGTAAAGGACAGGGCAACACCGGGGAGCTGTTTTTT. This gives the protein CASSKGQGNTGELFF.

The rearrangement joins TRBV6-5 to TRBJ2-7; 7 nucleotides line up with TRBD2. CDR1 and CDR2 (germline): MNHEY, SVGAGI. With 8 bases clipped from V and 2 bases from J, the junction kept 6 bases outside the gene matches. CDR3 size: 13 residues. CDR3 in DNA: TGTGCCAGCCTCCGGCGGGAGCCCTACGAGCAGTACTTC. Its translation is CASLRREPYEQYF.

The chain carries TRBV28 and TRBJ2-1; 14 nucleotides agree with TRBD2. Germline lookup yields CDR1 MDHEN and CDR2 SYDVKM. The ends lost 3 bases at V and 12 bases at J; junction bases unmatched: 13. There are 17 residues in the CDR3. CDR3 DNA: TGTGCCAGCAGTTTTTACTACCCGGGACTAGCGGGAGTTTCGCAGTTCTTC. The encoded protein is CASSFYYPGLAGVSQFF. The entire variable domain, with the rest obtained from reference TRBV28 and TRBJ2-1, is as follows: DVKVTQSSRYLVKRTGEKVFLECVQDMDHENMFWYRQDPGLGLRLIYFSYDVKMKEKGDIPEGYSVSREKKERFSLILESASTNQTSMYLCASSFYYPGLAGVSQFFGPGTRLTVL.

The rearrangement links TRBV21-1 to TRBJ2-2; TRBD1 reflects the table's D call only, with no check against the DNA. TRBV21-1 is a recognized pseudogene. CDR3 length: 13 residues. The CDR3 sequence: CASRKGAGGELFF. In DNA, the CDR3 is TGTGCCAGTCGCAAGGGGGCCGGCGGGGAGCTGTTTTTT.

The CDR3 DNA is TGTGCCAGCAGCGCAGCGGGAGGCTCCTACGAGCAGTACTTC. Residues: CASSAAGGSYEQYF. The V gene is TRBV9, the J gene TRBJ2-7; 9 nucleotides line up with TRBD2. Germline loops: CDR1 SGDLS, CDR2 YYNGEE. Unmatched junction bases numbered 1, after V lost 3 bases and J lost 0 bases. CDR3 length: 14 residues.

The chain carries TRBV29-1 and TRBJ2-7; TRBD1 agrees at 8 bases. V was clipped by 2 bases and J by 0 bases; unmatched bases: 6. The germline V gene encodes CDR1 SQVTM and CDR2 ANQGSEA. This CDR3 comprises 15 residues. CDR3 loop: CSVELVGTGSYEQYF. The CDR3 bases are TGCAGCGTTGAACTTGTAGGGACAGGCTCCTACGAGCAGTACTTC.

The rearrangement uses TRBV25-1 and TRBJ1-2; weak D call: TRBD1 (5 bases). The CDR3 totals 13 residues. The V and J ends lost 10 bases and 5 bases respectively, with 17 bases between them. The germline V gene has CDR1 MGHDK and CDR2 SYGVNS. The CDR3 sequence is CAIPGREGYGYTF. The CDR3 bases are TGTGCCATCCCCGGCAGGGAAGGTTATGGCTACACCTTC.

This clone was detected only a few times. The chain recombines TRBV6-5 with TRBJ1-5; 10 bases match TRBD1. Germline assignment: CDR1 MNHEY and CDR2 SVGAGI. This CDR3 comprises 15 residues. Losses at the gene ends were 7 bases for V and 5 bases for J; bases not matched to a gene: 8. The CDR3 region has the DNA TGTGCCAGCAAAGACCGGACAGGGGGTGATCAGCCCCAGCATTTT. Translation gives CASKDRTGGDQPQHF.

The chain combines TRBV7-9 with TRBJ2-7; the match to TRBD1 covers 11 bases. J was trimmed by 9 bases and V by 10 bases; bases with no gene match: 8. The CDR3 has 12 residues. Germline CDR1 and CDR2: SEHNR and FQNEAQ (reference sequence). For the CDR3, the DNA is TGTGCCACCCTTAGGACAGGGGGCAGGCAGTACTTC. Its translation is CATLRTGGRQYF.

The chain links TRBV7-8 to TRBJ2-1, with 12 bases identical to TRBD2. Germline V gene data show CDR1 as SGHVS and CDR2 as FQNEAQ. V lost 1 base, J lost 7 bases, and 2 bases stayed unmatched. The CDR3 runs to 15 residues. The DNA of the CDR3 is TGTGCCAGCAGCTTAGGACTAGCGGGAGATAATGAGCAGTTCTTC. Translation: CASSLGLAGDNEQFF.

The chain combines TRBV4-2 with TRBJ2-3; a weak D match, TRBD2 (5 bases). The V gene lost 0 bases and the J gene lost 0 bases, with 13 bases spanning the gap. CDR1 and CDR2 from the germline V gene are LGHNA and YNFKEQ. The CDR3 contains 17 residues. The CDR3 bases are TGTGCCAGCAGCCAAGAATACGGAGCGGCTAGCACAGATACGCAGTATTTT. Translated: CASSQEYGAASTDTQYF.

The V and J genes are TRBV18 and TRBJ2-7; D is possibly TRBD1 (6 bases). V was trimmed by 4 bases and J by 2 bases, leaving 18 bases between them. There are 16 residues in the CDR3. Germline V gives CDR1 KGHSH, CDR2 LQKENI. CDR3 region: CASSRGKRTAPYEQYF. DNA of the CDR3: TGTGCCAGCTCACGGGGAAAGAGGACAGCCCCCTACGAGCAGTACTTC.

The CDR3 region is CASKPSGSGEQYF. The CDR3 DNA sequence: TGCGCCAGCAAGCCCTCAGGGTCTGGGGAGCAGTACTTC. The rearrangement links TRBV10-2 to TRBJ2-7; possibly TRBD1 for D (5 bases). The V and J ends lost 7 bases and 7 bases respectively, with 17 bases between them. This CDR3 is 13 amino acids long. The V gene's germline CDR1 is WSHSY and CDR2 SAAADI.